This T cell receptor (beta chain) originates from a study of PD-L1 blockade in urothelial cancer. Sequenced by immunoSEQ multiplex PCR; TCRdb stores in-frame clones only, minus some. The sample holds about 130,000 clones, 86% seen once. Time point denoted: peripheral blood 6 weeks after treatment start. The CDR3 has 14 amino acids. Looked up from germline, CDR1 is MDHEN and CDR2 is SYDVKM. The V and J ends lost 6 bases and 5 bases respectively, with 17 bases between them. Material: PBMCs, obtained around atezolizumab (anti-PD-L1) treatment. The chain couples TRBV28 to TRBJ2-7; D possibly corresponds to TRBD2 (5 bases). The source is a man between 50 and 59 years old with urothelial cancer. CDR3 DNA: TGTGCCAGCAGCCCTGGTGGGAGTATCCACGAGCAGTACTTC. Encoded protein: CASSPGGSIHEQYF.